This TCR beta chain came from a study of spatial heterogeneity in lung cancer. Study-level findings and limits: Higher tumor mutation counts went along with higher counts of expanded intratumoral alpha and beta TCRs.

This clonotype has a handful of counts. What it binds is not known. Time point defined: sample taken at primary tumor resection. Material for sequencing was whole RNA from tumor, nontumor lung or frozen PBMC, left unsorted. TCRdb passed the 5' RACE reads through MiXCR, listing each CDR3 protein once. The repertoire has approximately 8,500 distinct CDR3 sequences, about an eighth of them found once; the top ten carry around 10%. Germline values: CDR1 SGHNT, CDR2 YYREEE (reference sequence). V lost 2 bases, J lost 1 base, and 9 bases lay in between. The CDR3 length is 14 residues. Sequencing was performed on lung tumor tissue, taken at surgery. The V and J genes are TRBV5-4 and TRBJ1-1; no clear D. The clonotype comes from a male donor with early-stage non-small cell lung cancer. The CDR3 sequence is CASSLSPGNTEAFF. The DNA of the CDR3 is TGTGCCAGCAGCTTAAGTCCGGGGAACACTGAAGCTTTCTTT.